This T cell receptor beta chain was documented in a study of blood T cells in healthy people across ages. Study-level findings and limits: Bulk PBMC profiling left naive and antigen-experienced comparisons inconclusive.

Only one count was recorded for this clonotype. Its antigen remains unknown. This may stem from a read error, because a much larger clone lies one nucleotide away. Sample-barcoded 5' priming and a J-beta primer mix drove a second PCR of roughly 7 to 11 cycles. One entry per CDR3 protein results from TCRdb running MiXCR on the 5' RACE reads. This sample has 1.4 million or so distinct CDR3 sequences, with less than 45% found just once. Donors gave approximately 9.9 milliliters of peripheral blood apiece. The sample taken for sequencing was blood. The receptor was derived from a woman aged 18-30 years in good health.

The CDR3 spells CAIREGGPDTQYF. CDR3 coding DNA: TGTGCCATCAGGGAGGGCGGGCCAGATACGCAGTATTTT. V usage is TRBV10-3 and J usage is TRBJ2-3; possibly TRBD2 for D (6 bases). Germline CDR1 is ENHRY and CDR2 is SYGVKD. This CDR3 is built from 13 residues. The V gene lost 6 bases and the J gene lost 4 bases, with 11 bases spanning the gap.